What follows is one TCR beta chain and its context. Antigen unknown. The data are from a study of cytomegalovirus exposure and HLA in healthy donors. Study background: As an earlier analysis found, 150 million to 200 million T cells yielded about 120 million unique TCR beta sequences.

Primers included in the PCR were 60 Vbeta and 13 Jbeta primers. The method was immunoSEQ multiplex PCR; TCRdb's version includes in-frame clones alone and lacks a portion of them. Of 150,000 to 200,000 clones detected, 84% appear once; the ten largest clones hold around 0.27%. Notes on the study in general: It was 160 or so TCR beta chains that were listed as cytomegalovirus-associated.

V was shortened by 3 bases and J by 15 bases, with 12 bases between the two germline ends. Germline V lookup: CDR1 SEHNR, CDR2 FQNEAQ (reference sequence). The CDR3 has 11 residues. The sequenced sample consisted of PBMCs. This receptor was taken from a boy younger than 18 in good health and CMV-seronegative. The chain recombines TRBV7-9 with TRBJ1-5, with unresolved D. CDR3 residues: CASSFRGLLHF. As DNA, the CDR3 is TGTGCCAGCAGCTTTAGAGGCCTCTTGCATTTT.